This T cell receptor beta chain was sequenced during a study of cytomegalovirus exposure and HLA in healthy donors. General study results and limits: At a 0.05 false discovery rate, a later analysis found around 15,000 TCR beta sequences to be associated with HLA alleles.

The PCR employed 60 Vbeta primers together with 13 Jbeta primers. The protocol was immunoSEQ multiplex PCR, while the TCRdb copy is restricted to in-frame clones and leaves out a portion. The table lists some 200,000 clones, about four fifths of them singletons, with roughly 2.6% in the top ten. This CDR3 is built from 17 residues. V gave up 5 bases and J gave up 0 bases; unmatched junction bases: 10. Germline CDR1 is LNHDA and CDR2 is SQIVND (reference sequence). About this clone: Its antigen is not known.

The chain has TRBV19 and TRBJ1-2; 9 positions agree with TRBD1. The sample taken for sequencing was PBMCs. The clonotype originates from a woman aged 50 to 60 in good health and CMV-seropositive. In DNA form, the CDR3 reads TGTGCCAGTAGTCCCCGAGCCGGGACAGGGCCTAACTATGGCTACACCTTC. Translated: CASSPRAGTGPNYGYTF.